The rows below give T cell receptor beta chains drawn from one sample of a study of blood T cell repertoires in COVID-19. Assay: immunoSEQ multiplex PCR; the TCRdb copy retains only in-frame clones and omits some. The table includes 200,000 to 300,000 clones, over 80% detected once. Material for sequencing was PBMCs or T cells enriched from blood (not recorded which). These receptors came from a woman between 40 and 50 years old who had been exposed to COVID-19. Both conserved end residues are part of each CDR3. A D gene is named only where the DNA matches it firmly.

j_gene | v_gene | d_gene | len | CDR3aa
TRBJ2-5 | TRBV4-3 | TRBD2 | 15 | CASSQEPGRGETQYF
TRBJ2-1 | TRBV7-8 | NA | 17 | CASSSVVGGLTYNEQFF
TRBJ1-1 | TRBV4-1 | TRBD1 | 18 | CASSQGLTDRVWDTEAFF
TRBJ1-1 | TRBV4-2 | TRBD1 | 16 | CASSQDSPGGYNEAFF
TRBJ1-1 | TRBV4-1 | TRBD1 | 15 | CASSQDQTGGTEAFF
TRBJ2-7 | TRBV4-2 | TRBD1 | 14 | CASSPTGQGYEQYF
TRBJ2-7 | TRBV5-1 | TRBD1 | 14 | CASSFTGGSYEQYF
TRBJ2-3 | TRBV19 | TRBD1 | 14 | CASSIGQGADTQYF
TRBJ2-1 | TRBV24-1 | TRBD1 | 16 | CATSDPGTGRIDEQFF
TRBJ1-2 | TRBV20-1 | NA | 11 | CSAKLNYGYTF
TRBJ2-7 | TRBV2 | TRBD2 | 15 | CASRPTSGGAYEQYF
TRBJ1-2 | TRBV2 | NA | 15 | CASSEGGGAGYGYTF
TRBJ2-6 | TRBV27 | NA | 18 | CASSADRTSPSGANVLTF
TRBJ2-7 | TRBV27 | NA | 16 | CASSLKGRGRPYEQYF
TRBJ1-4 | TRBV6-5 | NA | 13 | CASSLGGAEKLFF
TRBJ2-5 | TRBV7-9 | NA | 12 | CASSLRTGTQYF
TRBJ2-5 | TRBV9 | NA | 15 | CASNNSPSARETQYF
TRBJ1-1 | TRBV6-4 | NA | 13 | CASSEQVNTEAFF
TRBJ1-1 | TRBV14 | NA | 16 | CASSQGFGVFGTEAFF
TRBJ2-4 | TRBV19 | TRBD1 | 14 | CASSQDRGGDIQYF
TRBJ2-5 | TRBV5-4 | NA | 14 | CASSLRDPQETQYF
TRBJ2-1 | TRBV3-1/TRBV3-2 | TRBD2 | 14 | CASRWTSGDNEQFF
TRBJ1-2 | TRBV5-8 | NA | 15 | CASSTRAPGEDGYTF
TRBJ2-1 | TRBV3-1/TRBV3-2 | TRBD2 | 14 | CASGAGVLKGEQFF
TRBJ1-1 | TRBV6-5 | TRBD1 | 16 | CASSYIGTGKADEAFF
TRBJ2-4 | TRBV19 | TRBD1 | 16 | CASSVQGDIAKNIQYF
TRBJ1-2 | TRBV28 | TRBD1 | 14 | CASRSLGTADGYTF
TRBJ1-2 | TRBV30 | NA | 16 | CAWSLTPTGTYYGYTF
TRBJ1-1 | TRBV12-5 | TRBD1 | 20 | CASGLVLGAGGPYLNTEAFF
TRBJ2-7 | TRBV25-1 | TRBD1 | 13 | CASTGQDSYEQYF
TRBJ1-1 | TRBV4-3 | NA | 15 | CASSQDWSLNTEAFF
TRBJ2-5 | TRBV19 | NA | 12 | CASSVGLGAQYF
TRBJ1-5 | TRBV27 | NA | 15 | CASSLEGPGYQPQHF
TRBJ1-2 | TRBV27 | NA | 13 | CASRLQDGYGYTF
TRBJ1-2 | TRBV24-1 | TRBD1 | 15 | CATSAGTGYNYGYTF
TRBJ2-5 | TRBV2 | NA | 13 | CASRRRYQETQYF
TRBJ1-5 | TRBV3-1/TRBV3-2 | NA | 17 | CASSQGFRGALTQPQHF
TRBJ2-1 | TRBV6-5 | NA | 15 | CASSYYSTVKDEQFF
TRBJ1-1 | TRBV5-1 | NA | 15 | CASSLNLALNTEAFF
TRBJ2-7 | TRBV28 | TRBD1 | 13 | CASSPRQGLMQYF
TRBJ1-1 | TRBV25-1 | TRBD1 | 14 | CASRRTGANTEAFF
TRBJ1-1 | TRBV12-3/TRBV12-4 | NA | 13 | CASSQTQGTEAFF
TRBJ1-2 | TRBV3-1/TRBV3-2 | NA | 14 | CASSQDWPGYGYTF
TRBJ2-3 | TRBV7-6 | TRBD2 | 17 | CASSPTPLAGVTDTQYF
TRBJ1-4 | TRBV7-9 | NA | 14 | CASSLHRRDEKLFF
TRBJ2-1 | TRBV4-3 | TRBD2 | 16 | CASSQGLAGDYNEQFF